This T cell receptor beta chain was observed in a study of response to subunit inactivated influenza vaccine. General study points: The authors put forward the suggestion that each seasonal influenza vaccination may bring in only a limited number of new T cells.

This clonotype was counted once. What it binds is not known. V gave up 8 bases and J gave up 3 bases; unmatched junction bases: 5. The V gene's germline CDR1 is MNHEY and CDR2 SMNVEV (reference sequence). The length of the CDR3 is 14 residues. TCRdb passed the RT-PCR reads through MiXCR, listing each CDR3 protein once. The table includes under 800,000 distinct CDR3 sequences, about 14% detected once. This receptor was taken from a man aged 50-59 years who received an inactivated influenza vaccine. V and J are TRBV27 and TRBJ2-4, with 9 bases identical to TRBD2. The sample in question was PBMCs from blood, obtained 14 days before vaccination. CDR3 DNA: TGTGCCAGCTGGGCGACTAGCGGCAAAAACATTCAGTACTTC. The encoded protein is CASWATSGKNIQYF.